This T cell receptor (beta chain) was found in a study of cytomegalovirus exposure and HLA in healthy donors. Profiled with immunoSEQ multiplex PCR; TCRdb holds only in-frame clones, not every one. Seen here are 260,000 or so clones, roughly 90% observed once, and the top ten hold over 0.85%. The approximately 120-subject validation cohort, separate from the roughly 670-subject first cohort, included the donors. A few counts support this clone. Its target is unknown. Deletions cut 7 bases from V and 7 bases from J, with 10 bases between. Germline CDR1 reads SQVTM; CDR2 reads ANQGSEA. There are 10 residues in the CDR3. Whole-study findings and limits: Most TCRs appeared rarely, but some public TCRs recurred in many donors.

The material sequenced was PBMCs. This sequence was found in a woman aged 18-29 years in good health and CMV-seronegative. The rearrangement uses TRBV29-1 and TRBJ1-1; D ambiguous. The CDR3 protein is CSGGQSEAFF. CDR3 DNA: TGCAGCGGTGGGCAGAGTGAAGCTTTCTTT.